One TCR beta chain is described in this entry. Its antigen is unknown. Nothing much larger sits one base from this clone, and base qualities are not available. The immunoSEQ Assay, a bias-controlled multiplex PCR, was used to amplify TCRbeta CDR3 regions from genomic DNA. As for the authors' bioinformatics: The number of nucleated cells in each sample was estimated from the amplification of reference gene primers within the assay. To quantify the absolute abundance of each unique TCRbeta CDR3 rearrangement, sequence reads were collapsed and filtered. For each sample, productive Simpson clonality was calculated as the square root of Simpson's diversity index over productive rearrangements. This immuneACCESS table, as held by TCRdb, lists in-frame sequences with V and J called but not all clones. Of the missing ones, under half trace to an unresolved V gene in checked studies; the others have no known cause. D and trimming were read from the DNA, whereas the V and J calls and clone size are those reported in that table. The sample contains over 250,000 clones, roughly 90% of them found a single time. Of the sample, roughly an eighth falls within the top ten clones.

The sample comes from a study of blood T cell repertoires in COVID-19 (TCRdb year 2020). About the investigation overall: Samples covering the acute and convalescent phases of COVID-19 were provided by collaborators in the United States, Italy and Spain. The material from the prospective study consisted of cDNA or gDNA derived from T cells, B-cell-depleted T cells, or PBMCs. The dataset comprised deeply sampled blood TCRbeta repertoires from subjects exposed to, actively infected with, or recovered from COVID-19. The repertoires were released in a freely available public database intended as a resource for research on the immune response to SARS-CoV-2. Samples came from the ongoing ImmuneRACE study (first 160 participants) plus 1,254 subjects from 6 global collaborators. The sample metadata nearly always contained a de-identified subject ID, COVID-19 status, age in years and sex. Where available, HLA class I and class II types were obtained from metadata supplied by the sample provider rather than from assay-based typing.

The full study reports these points: Clinical and demographic metadata were provided uncurated, with the amount varying by source and participant.

Collaborating institutions collected whole blood in K2EDTA tubes following their own protocols. For TCRbeta analysis, collaborators shipped samples as frozen whole blood, isolated PBMCs, or DNA extracted from either of those sample types. V is trimmed back by 6 bases and J by 2 bases, and the junction contains 5 bases that no gene match accounts for. The CDR3, cysteine through phenylalanine, is 15 amino acids long. Just CDR3 DNA is preserved here, 45 bases in frame from base 1. Looking up the germline V gene yields CDR1 SGHDN and CDR2 FVKESK. The TCR sequence derives from a woman between 55 and 75 years old with acute or convalescent COVID-19. The sequenced material came from peripheral blood. The chain couples TRBV14 to TRBJ2-1; TRBD2 aligns with 9 central bases. The DNA sequence is as follows: TGTGCCAGCAGGCCAGCGGGAGGTACCTACAATGAGCAGTTCTTC. This yields the protein CASRPAGGTYNEQFF.